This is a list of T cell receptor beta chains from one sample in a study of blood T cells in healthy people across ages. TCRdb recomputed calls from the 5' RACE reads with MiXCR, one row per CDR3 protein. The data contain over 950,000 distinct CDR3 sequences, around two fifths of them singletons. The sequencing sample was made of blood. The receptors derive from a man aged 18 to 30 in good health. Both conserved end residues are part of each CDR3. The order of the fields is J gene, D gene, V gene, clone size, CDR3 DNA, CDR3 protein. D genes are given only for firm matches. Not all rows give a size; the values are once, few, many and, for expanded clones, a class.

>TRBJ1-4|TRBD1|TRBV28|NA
TGTGCCAGCAGTTTATATCAGGGGGCAGCTAATGAAAAACTGTTTTTT
CASSLYQGAANEKLFF
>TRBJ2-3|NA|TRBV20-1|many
TGCAGTGCTAGAGGGGACCGAACAGATACGCAGTATTTT
CSARGDRTDTQYF
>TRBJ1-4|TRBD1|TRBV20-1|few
TGCAGTGCTAGAAAAACAGGGGGAGATGAAAAACTGTTTTTT
CSARKTGGDEKLFF
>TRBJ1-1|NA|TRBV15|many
TGTGCCACCAGCAGAGCGGGGAACACTGAAGCTTTCTTT
CATSRAGNTEAFF
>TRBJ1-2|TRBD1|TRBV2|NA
TGTGCCAGCAGGGACGACAGGGAAAGCTATGGCTACACCTTC
CASRDDRESYGYTF
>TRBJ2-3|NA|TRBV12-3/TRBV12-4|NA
TGTGCCAGCAGTCCCCGTGGAGGGGGCCTCACAGATACGCAGTATTTT
CASSPRGGGLTDTQYF
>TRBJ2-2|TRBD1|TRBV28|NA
TGTGCCAGCAACCTATTCCCGGGGTTCGGGGACAGACCGAACACCGGGGAGCTGTTTTTT
CASNLFPGFGDRPNTGELFF
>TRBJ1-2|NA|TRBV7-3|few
TGTGCCAGCAGCTTAAAGGTGGGGGAGGACTATGGCTACACCTTC
CASSLKVGEDYGYTF
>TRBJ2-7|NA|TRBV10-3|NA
TGTGCCATCAGCCCCACCCCAGGGGCCGAGCAGTACTTC
CAISPTPGAEQYF
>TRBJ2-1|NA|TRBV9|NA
TGTCACAGCAGCGTAGCCAACAGGGCAACCTACAATGAGCAGTTCTTC
CHSSVANRATYNEQFF
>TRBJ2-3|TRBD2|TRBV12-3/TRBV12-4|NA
TGTGCCAGCAGCCGCGGGACTAGCGGGGGGGCCGTATCAGATACGCAGTATTTT
CASSRGTSGGAVSDTQYF
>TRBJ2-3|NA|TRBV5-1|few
TGCGCCAGCAGCTTGAACAGGGCATCAGATACGCAGTATTTT
CASSLNRASDTQYF
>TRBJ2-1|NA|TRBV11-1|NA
TGTGCCAGCAGCTTAGTGCGCGATTACAATGAGCAGTTCTTC
CASSLVRDYNEQFF
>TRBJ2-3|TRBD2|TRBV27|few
TGTGCCAGCAGGATTGCTAGCGGGGGATTCACAGATACGCAGTATTTT
CASRIASGGFTDTQYF
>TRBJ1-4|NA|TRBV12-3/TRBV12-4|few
TGTGCCAGCAGTCTTCAACGAGGTCTTGAAAAACTGTTTTTT
CASSLQRGLEKLFF
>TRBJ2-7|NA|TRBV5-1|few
TGCGCCAGCAGCTCCAAAAATGAGCAGTACTTC
CASSSKNEQYF
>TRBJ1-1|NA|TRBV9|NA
TGTGCCAGCAGCGCTCCAGGGAAGGGTGAAGCTTTCTTT
CASSAPGKGEAFF
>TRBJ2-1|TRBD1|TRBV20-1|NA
TGCAGTGCTATCCCTTTGAGGACAGGGGGCCAGGGTGAGCAGTTCTTC
CSAIPLRTGGQGEQFF
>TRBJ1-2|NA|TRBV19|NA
TGTGCCAGTAGTTCCGGACGGCATGGCTACACCTTC
CASSSGRHGYTF
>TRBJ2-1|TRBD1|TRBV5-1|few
TGCGCCAGCAGCGTGGGACAGGGTTTTAATGAGCAGTTCTTC
CASSVGQGFNEQFF
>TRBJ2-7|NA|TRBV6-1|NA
TGTGCCAGCAGTGAACAGGCAGATGCCTACGAGCAGTACTTC
CASSEQADAYEQYF
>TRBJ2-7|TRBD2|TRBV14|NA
TGTGCCAGCAGCCAAGACAAGCGGGGGGGCCGCGATGAGCAGTACTTC
CASSQDKRGGRDEQYF
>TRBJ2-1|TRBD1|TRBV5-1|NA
TGCGCCAGCAGCGCCGGGGACAGCAATGAGCAGTTCTTC
CASSAGDSNEQFF
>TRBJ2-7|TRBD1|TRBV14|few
TGTGCCAGCAGCCAGCTTCGCTCGGGACAGGGGGGGTACTACGAGCAGTACTTC
CASSQLRSGQGGYYEQYF
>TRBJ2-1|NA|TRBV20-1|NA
TGCAGTGCTAACTTTTGGGGTGAGACCCAGTTCTTC
CSANFWGETQFF
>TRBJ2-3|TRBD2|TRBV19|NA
TGTGCCAGTAGTGGCGAGCGGGGGCCCCGTGATACGCAGTATTTT
CASSGERGPRDTQYF
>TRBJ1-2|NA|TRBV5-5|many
TGTGCCAGCACCGACCCGACAGCTAACTATGGCTACACCTTC
CASTDPTANYGYTF
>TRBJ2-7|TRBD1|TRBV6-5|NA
TGTGCCAGCAGTTACCGCCCGCTAGGGGGCTCCTACAATGAGCAGTACTTC
CASSYRPLGGSYNEQYF
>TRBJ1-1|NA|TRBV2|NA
TGTGCCAGCAGTGAATTTGCTGGGGAAGCTTTCTTT
CASSEFAGEAFF
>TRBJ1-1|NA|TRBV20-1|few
TGCAGTGCCGAGAAGAACACTGAAGCTTTCTTT
CSAEKNTEAFF
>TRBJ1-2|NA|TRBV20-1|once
TGCAGTGTCAAGAGGCACTCGACCAACTATGACTACACCTTC
CSVKRHSTNYDYTF
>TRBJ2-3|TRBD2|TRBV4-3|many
TGCGCCAGCAGCCAAGGTACACGGACTAGCTTCGATACGCAGTATTTT
CASSQGTRTSFDTQYF
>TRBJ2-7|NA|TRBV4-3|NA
TGCGCCAGCAGCCAAGTAGGGGTTGCCGGGCAGTACTTC
CASSQVGVAGQYF
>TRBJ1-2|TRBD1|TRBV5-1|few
TGCGCCAGCAGCTTAGAGACAGGGGCTTTAAACTATGGCTACACCTTC
CASSLETGALNYGYTF
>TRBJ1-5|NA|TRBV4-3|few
TGCGCCAGCAGCCAAGATGTTGGGGTTTGGGATCAGCCCCAGCATTTT
CASSQDVGVWDQPQHF